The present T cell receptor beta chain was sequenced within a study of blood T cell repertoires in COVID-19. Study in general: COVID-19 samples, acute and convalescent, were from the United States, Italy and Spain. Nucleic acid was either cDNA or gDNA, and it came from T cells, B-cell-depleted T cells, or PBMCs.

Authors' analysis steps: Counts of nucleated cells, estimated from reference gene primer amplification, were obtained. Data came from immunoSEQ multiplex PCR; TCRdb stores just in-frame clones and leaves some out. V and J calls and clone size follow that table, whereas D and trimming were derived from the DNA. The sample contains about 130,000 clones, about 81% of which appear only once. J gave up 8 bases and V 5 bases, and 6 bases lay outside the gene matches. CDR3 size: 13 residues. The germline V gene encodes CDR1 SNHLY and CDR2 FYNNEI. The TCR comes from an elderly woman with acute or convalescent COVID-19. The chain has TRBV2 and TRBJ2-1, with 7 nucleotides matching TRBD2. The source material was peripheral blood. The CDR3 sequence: CASSLTSFDEQFF. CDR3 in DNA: TGTGCCAGCAGTCTGACTAGCTTCGATGAGCAGTTCTTC. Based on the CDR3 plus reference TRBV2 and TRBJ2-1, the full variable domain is EPEVTQTPSHQVTQMGQEVILRCVPISNHLYFYWYRQILGQKVEFLVSFYNNEISEKSEIFDDQFSVERPDGSNFTLKIRSTKLEDSAMYFCASSLTSFDEQFFGPGTRLTVL.